Listed below are T cell receptor beta chains from one sample, sequenced in a study of identical twins. TCRdb independently ran MiXCR on the 5' RACE reads; one entry per CDR3 protein. The sample carries 700,000 to 950,000 distinct CDR3 sequences, about 12% recorded once. These same data were also listed under a study on yellow fever vaccine responses in identical twins.

Sequenced input: PBMCs. These receptors came from a woman between 18 and 30 years old in good health. Both conserved end residues are part of each CDR3. Clone sizes are given selectively: once, few, many, or a class where the clone is expanded.

TRBV6-5,few,CASSYLAGGFSGYTF
TRBV7-8,few,CASSGQWGTEAFF
TRBV10-3,few,CAISESSGRSETQYF
TRBV20-1,many,CSALEHLAASYEQYF
TRBV3-1,few,CASSQDEHTGELFF
TRBV3-1,.,CASSPGLAGRPGVTQYF
TRBV7-9,many,CASSQTGTGEKLFF
TRBV5-1,.,CASSYGTGALVNEQFF
TRBV3-1,few,CASSPGLAKEAQETQYF
TRBV5-1,many,CASSSTFNLGLAVGNYNEQFF
TRBV12-3/TRBV12-4,.,CARAPGYVGDNEQFF
TRBV20-1,few,CSARDLYPSGGVFETQYF
TRBV5-1,few,CASSWTQSSYEQYF
TRBV5-1,.,CASSFESSEQFF
TRBV15,few,CATSRVRSSVNEQFF
TRBV2,.,CASRDWVQSTEAFF
TRBV4-1,.,CASSQITEFGAFF
TRBV19,.,CASSIPRVVGNEQFF
TRBV5-1,many,CASSLELAGGVVNEQFF
TRBV12-3/TRBV12-4,.,CASSLRSGRGPYNEQFF
TRBV3-1,.,CASCPRPGTSGRALYEQYF
TRBV6-2/TRBV6-3,.,CASSNTARGTYGYTF
TRBV20-1,few,CSATGGTNEKLFF
TRBV12-3/TRBV12-4,many,CASHSTLGAGNEQFF
TRBV12-3/TRBV12-4,.,CASSPRPDRAYEQYF